One T cell receptor (beta chain) is described in this entry. No antigen is known for it. The source of the sample is a study of cytomegalovirus exposure and HLA in healthy donors. The study, taken as a whole, reports: Reported results showed that the classifier diagnosed cytomegalovirus status with high specificity and sensitivity. Some public TCRs appeared in many individuals, while most sequences were rare.

PCR involved 60 Vbeta and 13 Jbeta primers. Sequencing was performed with immunoSEQ multiplex PCR; in TCRdb, only in-frame clones are kept and a portion is missing. Here the sample spans about 160,000 clones, roughly four fifths being singletons. Per germline, CDR1 MDHEN and CDR2 SYDVKM. The CDR3 extends over 15 amino acids. The V end lost 4 bases, the J end lost 5 bases, and 17 bases lay between the germline ends. The donors (healthy individuals) were bone marrow donors. V gene TRBV28 combines with J gene TRBJ1-1; D remains ambiguous. Sequencing was performed on PBMCs. This clonotype was sampled from a man aged 40-50 years in good health and CMV-seronegative. The CDR3 sequence is CASSSPDTGMTEAFF. CDR3 DNA: TGTGCCAGCAGTTCCCCCGACACCGGAATGACTGAAGCTTTCTTT.